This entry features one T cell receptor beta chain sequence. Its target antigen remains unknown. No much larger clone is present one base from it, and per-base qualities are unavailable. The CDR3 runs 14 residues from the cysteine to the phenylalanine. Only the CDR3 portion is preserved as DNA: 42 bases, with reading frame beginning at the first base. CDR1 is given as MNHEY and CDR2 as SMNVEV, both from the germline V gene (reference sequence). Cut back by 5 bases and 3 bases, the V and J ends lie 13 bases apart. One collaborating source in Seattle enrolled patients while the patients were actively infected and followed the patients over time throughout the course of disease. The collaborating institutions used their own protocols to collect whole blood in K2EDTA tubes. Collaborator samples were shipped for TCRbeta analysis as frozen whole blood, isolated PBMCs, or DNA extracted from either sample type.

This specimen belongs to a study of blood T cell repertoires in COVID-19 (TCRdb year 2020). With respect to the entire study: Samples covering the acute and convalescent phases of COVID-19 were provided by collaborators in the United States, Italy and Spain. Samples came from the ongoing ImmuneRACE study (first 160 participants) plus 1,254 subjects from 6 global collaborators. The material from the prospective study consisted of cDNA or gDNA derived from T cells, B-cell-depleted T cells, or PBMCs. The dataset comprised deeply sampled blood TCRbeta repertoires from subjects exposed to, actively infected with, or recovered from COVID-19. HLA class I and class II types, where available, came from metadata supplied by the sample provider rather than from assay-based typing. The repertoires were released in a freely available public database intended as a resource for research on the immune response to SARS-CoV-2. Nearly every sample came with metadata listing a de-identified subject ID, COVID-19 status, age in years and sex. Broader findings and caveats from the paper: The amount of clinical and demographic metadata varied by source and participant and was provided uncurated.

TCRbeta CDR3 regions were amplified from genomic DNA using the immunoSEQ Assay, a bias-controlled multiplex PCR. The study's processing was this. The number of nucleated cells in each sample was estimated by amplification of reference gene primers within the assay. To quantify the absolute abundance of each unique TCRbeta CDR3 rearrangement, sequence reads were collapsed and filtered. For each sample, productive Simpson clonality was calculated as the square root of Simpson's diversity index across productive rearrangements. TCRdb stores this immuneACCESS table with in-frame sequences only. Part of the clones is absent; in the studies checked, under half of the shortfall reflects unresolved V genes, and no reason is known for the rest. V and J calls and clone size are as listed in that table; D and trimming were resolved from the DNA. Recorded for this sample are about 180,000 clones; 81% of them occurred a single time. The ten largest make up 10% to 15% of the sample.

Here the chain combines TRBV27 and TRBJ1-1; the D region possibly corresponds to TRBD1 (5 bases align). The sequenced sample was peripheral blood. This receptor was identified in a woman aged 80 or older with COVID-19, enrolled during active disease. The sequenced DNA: TGTGCCAGCAGTCCGAGATCAGGGTACACTGAAGCTTTCTTT. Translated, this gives CASSPRSGYTEAFF.